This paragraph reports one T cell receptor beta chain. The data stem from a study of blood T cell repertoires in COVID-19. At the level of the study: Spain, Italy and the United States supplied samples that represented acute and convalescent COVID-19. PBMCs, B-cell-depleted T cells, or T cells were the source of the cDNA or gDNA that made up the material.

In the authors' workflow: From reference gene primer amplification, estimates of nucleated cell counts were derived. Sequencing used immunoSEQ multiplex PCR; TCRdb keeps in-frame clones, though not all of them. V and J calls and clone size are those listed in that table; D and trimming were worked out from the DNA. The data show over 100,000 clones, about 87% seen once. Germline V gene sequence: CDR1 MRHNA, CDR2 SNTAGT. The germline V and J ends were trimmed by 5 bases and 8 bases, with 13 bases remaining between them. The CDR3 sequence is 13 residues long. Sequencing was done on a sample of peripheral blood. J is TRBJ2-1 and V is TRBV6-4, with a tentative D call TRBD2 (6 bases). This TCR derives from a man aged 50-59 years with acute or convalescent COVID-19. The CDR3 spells CASSWRDGDEQFF. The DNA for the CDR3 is TGTGCCAGCAGTTGGAGGGATGGCGATGAGCAGTTCTTC.